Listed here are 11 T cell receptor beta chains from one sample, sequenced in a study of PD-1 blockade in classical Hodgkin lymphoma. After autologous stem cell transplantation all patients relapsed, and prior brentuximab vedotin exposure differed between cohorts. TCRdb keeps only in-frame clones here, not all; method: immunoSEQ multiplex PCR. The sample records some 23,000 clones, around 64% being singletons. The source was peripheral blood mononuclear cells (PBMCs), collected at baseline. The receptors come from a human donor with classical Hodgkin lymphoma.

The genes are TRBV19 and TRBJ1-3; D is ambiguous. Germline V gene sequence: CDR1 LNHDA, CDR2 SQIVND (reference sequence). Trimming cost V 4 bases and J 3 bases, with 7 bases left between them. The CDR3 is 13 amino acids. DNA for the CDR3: TGTGCCAGTAGTACCTTAGGTGGAAACACCATATATTTT. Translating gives CASSTLGGNTIYF.

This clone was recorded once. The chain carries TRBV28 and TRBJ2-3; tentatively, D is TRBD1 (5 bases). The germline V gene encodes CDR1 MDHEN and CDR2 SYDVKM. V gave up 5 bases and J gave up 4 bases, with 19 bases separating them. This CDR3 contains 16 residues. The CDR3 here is CASSPPLGQGADTQYF. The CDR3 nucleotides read TGTGCCAGCAGTCCCCCTTTGGGCCAGGGTGCAGATACGCAGTATTTT. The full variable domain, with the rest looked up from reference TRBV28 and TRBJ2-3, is DVKVTQSSRYLVKRTGEKVFLECVQDMDHENMFWYRQDPGLGLRLIYFSYDVKMKEKGDIPEGYSVSREKKERFSLILESASTNQTSMYLCASSPPLGQGADTQYFGPGTRLTVL.

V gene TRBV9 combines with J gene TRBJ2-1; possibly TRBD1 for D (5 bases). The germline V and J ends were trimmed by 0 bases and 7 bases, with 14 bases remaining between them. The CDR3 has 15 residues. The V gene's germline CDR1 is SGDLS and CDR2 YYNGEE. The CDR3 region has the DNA TGTGCCAGCAGCGTAGCTCCCCGGAACAGGAATGAGCAGTTCTTC. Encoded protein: CASSVAPRNRNEQFF.

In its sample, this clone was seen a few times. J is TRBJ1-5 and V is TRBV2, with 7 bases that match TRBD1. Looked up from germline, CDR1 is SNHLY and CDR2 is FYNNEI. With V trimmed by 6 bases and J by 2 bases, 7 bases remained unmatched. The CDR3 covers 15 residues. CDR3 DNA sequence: TGTGCCAGCAGAGCCGACAGGGCTGGCAATCAGCCCCAGCATTTT. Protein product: CASRADRAGNQPQHF. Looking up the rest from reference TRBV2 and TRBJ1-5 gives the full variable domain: EPEVTQTPSHQVTQMGQEVILRCVPISNHLYFYWYRQILGQKVEFLVSFYNNEISEKSEIFDDQFSVERPDGSNFTLKIRSTKLEDSAMYFCASRADRAGNQPQHFGDGTRLSIL.

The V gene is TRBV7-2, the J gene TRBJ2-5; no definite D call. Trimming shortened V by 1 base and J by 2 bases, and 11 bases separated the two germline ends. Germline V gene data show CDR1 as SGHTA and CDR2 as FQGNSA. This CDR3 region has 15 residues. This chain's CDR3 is CASSLGPQAQETQYF. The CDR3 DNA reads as TGTGCCAGCAGCTTAGGACCCCAAGCGCAAGAGACCCAGTACTTC.

CDR3 sequence: CASSTQGALSYNEQFF. The CDR3 DNA follows: TGTGCCAGTAGTACCCAGGGGGCCCTCTCCTACAATGAGCAGTTCTTC. The genes are TRBV19 and TRBJ2-1; TRBD1 aligns across 8 bases. Germline lookup yields CDR1 LNHDA and CDR2 SQIVND (reference sequence). The CDR3 is made up of 16 amino acids. With V trimmed by 4 bases and J by 0 bases, 5 bases remained unmatched. Looking up the rest from reference TRBV19 and TRBJ2-1 gives the full variable domain: DGGITQSPKYLFRKEGQNVTLSCEQNLNHDAMYWYRQDPGQGLRLIYYSQIVNDFQKGDIAEGYSVSREKKESFPLTVTSAQKNPTAFYLCASSTQGALSYNEQFFGPGTRLTVL.

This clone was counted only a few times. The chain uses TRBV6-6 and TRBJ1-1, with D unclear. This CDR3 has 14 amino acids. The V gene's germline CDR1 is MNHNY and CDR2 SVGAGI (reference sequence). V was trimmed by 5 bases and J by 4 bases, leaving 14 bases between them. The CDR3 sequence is CASSRQESSTEAFF. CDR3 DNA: TGTGCCAGCAGTAGGCAGGAGTCGTCCACTGAAGCTTTCTTT.

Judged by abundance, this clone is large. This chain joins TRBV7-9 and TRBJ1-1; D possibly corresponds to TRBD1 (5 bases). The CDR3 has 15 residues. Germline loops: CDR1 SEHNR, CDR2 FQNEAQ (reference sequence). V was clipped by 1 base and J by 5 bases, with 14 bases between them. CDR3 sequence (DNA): TGTGCCAGCAGCTTAGTCCAGGGTGTGATTACTGAAGCTTTCTTT. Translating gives CASSLVQGVITEAFF.

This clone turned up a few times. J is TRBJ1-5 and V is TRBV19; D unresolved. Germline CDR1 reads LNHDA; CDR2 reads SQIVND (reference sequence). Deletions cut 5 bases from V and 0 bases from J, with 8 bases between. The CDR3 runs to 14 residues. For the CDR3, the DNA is TGTGCCAGTAGTCTCCTGAGTAGCAATCAGCCCCAGCATTTT. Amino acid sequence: CASSLLSSNQPQHF.

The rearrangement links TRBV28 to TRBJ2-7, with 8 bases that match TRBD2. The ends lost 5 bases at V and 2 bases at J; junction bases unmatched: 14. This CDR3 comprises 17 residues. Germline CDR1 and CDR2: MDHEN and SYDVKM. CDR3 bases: TGTGCCAGCAGTCGCGTCTTGCTAGCGGGTATGACCTACGAGCAGTACTTC. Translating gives CASSRVLLAGMTYEQYF.

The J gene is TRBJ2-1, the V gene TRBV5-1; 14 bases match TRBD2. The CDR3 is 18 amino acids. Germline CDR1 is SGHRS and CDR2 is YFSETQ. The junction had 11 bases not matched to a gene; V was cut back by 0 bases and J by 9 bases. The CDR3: CASSLGGLAGVGDGEQFF. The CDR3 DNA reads TGCGCCAGCAGCTTGGGGGGACTAGCGGGAGTTGGGGACGGTGAGCAGTTCTTC.